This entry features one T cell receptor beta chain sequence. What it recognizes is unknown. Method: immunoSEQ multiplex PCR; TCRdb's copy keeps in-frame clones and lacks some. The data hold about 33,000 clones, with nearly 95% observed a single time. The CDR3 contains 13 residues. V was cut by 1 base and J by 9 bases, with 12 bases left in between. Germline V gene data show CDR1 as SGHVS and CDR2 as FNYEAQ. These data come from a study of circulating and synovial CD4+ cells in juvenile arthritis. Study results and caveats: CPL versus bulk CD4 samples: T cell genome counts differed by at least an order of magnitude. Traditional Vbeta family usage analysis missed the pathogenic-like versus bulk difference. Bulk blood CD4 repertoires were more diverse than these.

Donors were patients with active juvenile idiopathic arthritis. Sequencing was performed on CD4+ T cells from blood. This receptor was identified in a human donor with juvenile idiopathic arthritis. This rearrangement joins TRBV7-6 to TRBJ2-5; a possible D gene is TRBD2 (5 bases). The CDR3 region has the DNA TGTGCCAGCAGCTTAGATACCCTGAGGGCCCAGTACTTC. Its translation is CASSLDTLRAQYF.